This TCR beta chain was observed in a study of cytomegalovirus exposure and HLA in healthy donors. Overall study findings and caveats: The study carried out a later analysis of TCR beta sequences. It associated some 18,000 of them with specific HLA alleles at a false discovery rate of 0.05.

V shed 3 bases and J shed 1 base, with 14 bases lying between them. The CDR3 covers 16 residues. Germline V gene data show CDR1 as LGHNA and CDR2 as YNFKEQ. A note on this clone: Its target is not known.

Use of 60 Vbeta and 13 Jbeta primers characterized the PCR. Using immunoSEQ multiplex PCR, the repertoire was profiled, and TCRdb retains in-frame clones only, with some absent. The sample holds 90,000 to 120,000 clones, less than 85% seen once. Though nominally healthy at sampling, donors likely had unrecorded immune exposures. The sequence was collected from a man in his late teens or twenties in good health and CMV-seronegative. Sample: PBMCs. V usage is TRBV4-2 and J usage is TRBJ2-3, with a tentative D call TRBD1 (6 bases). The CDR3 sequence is CASSQEQGSGTDTQYF. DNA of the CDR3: TGTGCCAGCAGCCAGGAACAGGGTTCGGGCACAGATACGCAGTATTTT.